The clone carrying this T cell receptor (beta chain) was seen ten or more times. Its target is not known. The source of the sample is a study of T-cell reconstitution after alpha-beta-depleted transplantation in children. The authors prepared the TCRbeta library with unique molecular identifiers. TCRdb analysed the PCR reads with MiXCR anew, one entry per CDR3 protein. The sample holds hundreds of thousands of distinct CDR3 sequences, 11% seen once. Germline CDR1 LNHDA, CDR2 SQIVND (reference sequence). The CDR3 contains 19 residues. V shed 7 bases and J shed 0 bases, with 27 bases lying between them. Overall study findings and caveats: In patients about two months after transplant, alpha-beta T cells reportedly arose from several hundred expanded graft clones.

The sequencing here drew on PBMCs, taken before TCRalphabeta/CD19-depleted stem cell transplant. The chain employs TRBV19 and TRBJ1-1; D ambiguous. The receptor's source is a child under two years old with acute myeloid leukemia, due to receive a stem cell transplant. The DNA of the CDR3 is TGTGCCAGTAAGCGTCTTCCCCGAGGCCCCGAAGGGATGAACACTGAAGCTTTCTTT. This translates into CASKRLPRGPEGMNTEAFF. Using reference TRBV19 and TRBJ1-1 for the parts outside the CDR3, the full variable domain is DGGITQSPKYLFRKEGQNVTLSCEQNLNHDAMYWYRQDPGQGLRLIYYSQIVNDFQKGDIAEGYSVSREKKESFPLTVTSAQKNPTAFYLCASKRLPRGPEGMNTEAFFGQGTRLTVV.